The present entry profiles one TCR beta chain with its context. No cognate antigen has been identified for it. Per-nucleotide qualities are absent, and no much larger clonotype sits a single base away. In the first month after transplant, blood samples were collected up to 4 times, and after that at least monthly when available. The method behind the library was the immunoSEQ multiplex PCR assay. For most patients, genomic DNA was subjected to high-throughput TCR-beta CDR3 sequencing by Adaptive Biotechnologies. As for the original processing: TCR sequencing data for more than 15 patients were retrieved from Adaptive's ImmunoSEQ software; three other patients were processed with MiXCR and VDJtools. CDR3 nucleotide sequences shared between donor and recipient were removed because the origin of such sequences could not be assigned. To be classed as alloreactive, a clone needed at least 2-fold expansion over unstimulated cells and a minimum CFSE-low frequency of 0.002% (template counts) or 0.001% (read counts). Clones were considered mappable if detected in sequenced pre-transplant spleen, lymph node, or MLR CFSE-low populations of the donor or recipient. Cumulative frequency of alloreactive clones was calculated as a percentage of all sequences weighted by copy number. TCRdb re-hosts the immuneACCESS table, in-frame sequences only. Its copies lack some clones; in the studies checked, an unresolved V gene accounts for under half of them, and the cause for the rest is not known. The DNA was the basis for D and trimming; V, J and clone size are from that table. This sample has about 39,000 clones in its table, and over 90% of those were observed once. Less than 4% of the sample is in the top ten clones.

The germline V gene provides CDR1 MRHNA and CDR2 SNTAGT. The CDR3 goes from the cysteine to the phenylalanine over 16 residues. Only the CDR3 DNA is retained, 48 bases long and in frame from the first base. Ends trimmed: V by 3 bases, J by 6 bases; bases unmatched to a gene: 5. The data belong to a study of graft-versus-host responses after intestinal transplantation (dated by TCRdb to the early 2020s). For the study in its entirety: Recipients received multivisceral, liver-intestinal, or isolated intestinal transplants. All recipients received anti-thymocyte globulin induction followed by maintenance tacrolimus and steroids for 3 to 4 years. After intestinal transplantation, graft-versus-host and host-versus-graft alloreactive T cell clones in the graft, circulation and bone marrow were tracked using bulk TCR-beta CDR3 sequencing. Alloreactive clones were identified by sequencing pre-transplant mixed lymphocyte reaction products and comparing these products with unstimulated pre-transplant donor and recipient T cells. Of the 20 to 30 intestinal transplant recipients enrolled in the cohort, one of whom was a retransplant, a few patients without pretransplant specimens were excluded. A peak of at least 4% donor T cells among recipient peripheral blood mononuclear cells was the definition used for donor T cell macrochimerism. Rather than going through the commercial service, samples from a few later patients were sequenced in-house on an Illumina MiSeq and processed with MiXCR. Summary of the overall study and its limitations: The relatively low number and heterogeneity of intestinal transplant patients limited the conclusions. Early after transplant, peak levels of circulating GvH clones were found to be associated with declines in HvG clones. GvH clones were detected in recipient bone marrow, and some of these GvH clones were observed earlier in ileal mucosa or blood, consistent with an intestinal mucosal origin. In the allografts of patients with donor T cell macrochimerism, GvH to HvG T cell clonal ratios were high.

The chain joins TRBV6-4 to TRBJ2-1, and 13 junction bases match TRBD2. The source is a human patient who received an intestinal transplant, so some T cells may come from the graft donor. Sequences were derived from PBMCs, sampled less than 750 days after intestinal transplantation. The CDR3 region: CASSDSGTSGINEQFF. The DNA sequence is given as TGTGCCAGCAGTGATTCCGGGACTAGCGGGATCAATGAGCAGTTCTTC.